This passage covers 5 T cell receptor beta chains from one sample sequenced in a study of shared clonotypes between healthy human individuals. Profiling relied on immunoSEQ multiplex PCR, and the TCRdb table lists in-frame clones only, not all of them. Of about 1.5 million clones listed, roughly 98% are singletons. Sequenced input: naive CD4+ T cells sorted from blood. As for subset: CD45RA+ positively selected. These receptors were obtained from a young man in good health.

CDR3 bases: TGTGCCATCAGTGATGGGGACCGACAGGTTGCGAACACTGAAGCTTTCTTT. Protein: CAISDGDRQVANTEAFF. V is TRBV10-3 and J is TRBJ1-1; TRBD1 is a possible D gene (6 bases). Germline V lookup: CDR1 ENHRY, CDR2 SYGVKD. This CDR3 has 17 residues. The V end lost 3 bases, the J end lost 1 base, and 18 bases lay between the germline ends.

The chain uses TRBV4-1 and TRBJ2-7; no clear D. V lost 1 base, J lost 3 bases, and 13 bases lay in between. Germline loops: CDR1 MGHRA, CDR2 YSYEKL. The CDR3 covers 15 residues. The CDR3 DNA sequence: TGCGCCAGCAGCCAAGTGGTCGTACTTTTCTACGAGCAGTACTTC. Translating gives CASSQVVVLFYEQYF.

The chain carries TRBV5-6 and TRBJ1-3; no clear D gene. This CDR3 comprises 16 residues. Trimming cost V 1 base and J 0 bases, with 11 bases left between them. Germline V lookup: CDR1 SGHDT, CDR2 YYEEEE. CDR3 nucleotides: TGTGCCAGCAGCTTGTTGAGGCCGAACTCTGGAAACACCATATATTTT. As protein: CASSLLRPNSGNTIYF.

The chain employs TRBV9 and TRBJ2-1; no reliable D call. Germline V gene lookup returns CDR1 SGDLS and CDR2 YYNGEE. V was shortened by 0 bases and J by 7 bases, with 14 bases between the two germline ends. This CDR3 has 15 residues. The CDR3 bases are TGTGCCAGCAGCGTAGATGGGGTCCACCCTAATGAGCAGTTCTTC. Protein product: CASSVDGVHPNEQFF.

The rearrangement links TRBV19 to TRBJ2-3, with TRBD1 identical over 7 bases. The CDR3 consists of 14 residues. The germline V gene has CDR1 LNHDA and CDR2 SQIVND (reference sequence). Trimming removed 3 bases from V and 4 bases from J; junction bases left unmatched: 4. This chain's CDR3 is CASSITTGPDTQYF. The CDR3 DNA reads TGTGCCAGTAGTATCACGACAGGGCCAGATACGCAGTATTTT.